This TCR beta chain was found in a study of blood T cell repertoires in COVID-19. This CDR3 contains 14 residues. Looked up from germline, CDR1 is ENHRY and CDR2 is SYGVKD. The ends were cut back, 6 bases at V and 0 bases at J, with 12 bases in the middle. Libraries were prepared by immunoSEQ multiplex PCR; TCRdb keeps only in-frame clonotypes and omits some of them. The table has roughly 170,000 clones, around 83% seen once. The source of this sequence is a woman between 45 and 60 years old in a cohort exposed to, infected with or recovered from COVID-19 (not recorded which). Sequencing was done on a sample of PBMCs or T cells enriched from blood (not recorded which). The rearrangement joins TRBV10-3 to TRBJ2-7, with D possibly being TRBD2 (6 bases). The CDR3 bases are TGTGCCATCAGGGCCTTAGCGGACTCCTACGAGCAGTACTTC. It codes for CAIRALADSYEQYF.